The rows below give T cell receptor beta chains drawn from one sample of a study of shared clonotypes between healthy human individuals. Using immunoSEQ multiplex PCR, the repertoire was profiled, and TCRdb retains in-frame clones only, with some absent. The sample has 950,000 to 1,100,000 clones; about 75% are singletons. Sequenced sample: memory CD4+ T cells sorted from blood. These receptors all stem from a man aged 18 to 35 in good health. The CDR3 runs from the conserved cysteine through the conserved F or W. Each record gives: clone size, D gene, V gene, J gene, CDR3 DNA, CDR3 protein. D genes are given only for firm matches. Clone size, where shown, is once, few, many, or a class for clones that have expanded.

size: .; D: .; V: TRBV4-1; J: TRBJ1-1; DNA: TGCGCCAGCAGCGCCGGGGATACGGCTGAAGCTTTCTTT; CDR3: CASSAGDTAEAFF
size: .; D: TRBD2; V: TRBV6-1; J: TRBJ2-3; DNA: TGTGCCAGCAGTGCCTTAGCGGGGGGCCCAGATACGCAGTATTTT; CDR3: CASSALAGGPDTQYF
size: .; D: TRBD2; V: TRBV5-1; J: TRBJ2-2; DNA: TGCGCCAGCAGCTTGGGGCTAGCGGGAGGAGCTCTCGGGGAGCTGTTTTTT; CDR3: CASSLGLAGGALGELFF
size: once; D: .; V: TRBV7-2; J: TRBJ1-1; DNA: TGTGCCAGCAGCTTTACGCGCGACTCGCAATCCCGCCGACCCACTGAAGCTTTCTTT; CDR3: CASSFTRDSQSRRPTEAFF
size: .; D: .; V: TRBV27; J: TRBJ1-1; DNA: TGTGCCAGCAGTTCCCCCTTGGGTCCGGCTGAAGCTTTCTTT; CDR3: CASSSPLGPAEAFF
size: .; D: .; V: TRBV19; J: TRBJ2-2; DNA: TGTGCCAGTACCCCGACAGTGAGAGGGACCGGGGAGCTGTTTTTT; CDR3: CASTPTVRGTGELFF
size: .; D: .; V: TRBV7-3; J: TRBJ1-3; DNA: TGTGCCAGCAGCTCGGTCTCTGGAAACACCATATATTTT; CDR3: CASSSVSGNTIYF
size: few; D: .; V: TRBV11-1; J: TRBJ2-5; DNA: TGTGCCAGCAGCCCATCCACTGGGGAGACCCAGTACTTC; CDR3: CASSPSTGETQYF
size: .; D: .; V: TRBV18; J: TRBJ1-1; DNA: TGTGCCAGCTCACCACCGCACAGGTTGGTAACTGAAGCTTTCTTT; CDR3: CASSPPHRLVTEAFF
size: few; D: .; V: TRBV7-2; J: TRBJ2-5; DNA: TGTGCCAGCTCCGAGGGGACCCAGTACTTC; CDR3: CASSEGTQYF
size: .; D: .; V: TRBV10-3; J: TRBJ2-7; DNA: TGTGCCATCAGTGGCTCCGGTTCCTACGAGCAGTACTTC; CDR3: CAISGSGSYEQYF
size: few; D: .; V: TRBV6-1; J: TRBJ1-6; DNA: TGTGCCAGCAGTGAAGCGGTCTCGGGGAATTCACCCCTCCACTTT; CDR3: CASSEAVSGNSPLHF
size: .; D: .; V: TRBV5-6; J: TRBJ2-7; DNA: TGTGCCAGCAGCTTGGTCGGGCCCTACGAGCAGTACTTC; CDR3: CASSLVGPYEQYF
size: once; D: .; V: TRBV11-2; J: TRBJ1-1; DNA: TGTGCCAGCAGCCCCCTGTGGGGGAACACTGAAGCTTTCTTT; CDR3: CASSPLWGNTEAFF
size: .; D: .; V: TRBV28; J: TRBJ1-5; DNA: TGTGCCAGCAGCAGAACTCAAACAGGGTACAATCAGCCCCAGCATTTT; CDR3: CASSRTQTGYNQPQHF
size: once; D: TRBD2; V: TRBV11-2; J: TRBJ2-3; DNA: TGTGCCAGCAGGCCAGGACTAGCGGGGGGGTTCTTCACAGATACGCAGTATTTT; CDR3: CASRPGLAGGFFTDTQYF
size: few; D: TRBD1; V: TRBV5-1; J: TRBJ1-6; DNA: TGCGCCAGCAGCGGCGGACAGGGAAATTCACCCCTCCACTTT; CDR3: CASSGGQGNSPLHF
size: .; D: .; V: TRBV5-1; J: TRBJ2-3; DNA: TGCGCCAGCAGCTTGGTTTCTCGCACTAGCACAGATACGCAGTATTTT; CDR3: CASSLVSRTSTDTQYF
size: .; D: TRBD1; V: TRBV25-1; J: TRBJ2-2; DNA: TGTGCCAGCAGTGGAGCGGGACAGGGGAACACCGGGGAGCTGTTTTTT; CDR3: CASSGAGQGNTGELFF
size: few; D: .; V: TRBV11-2; J: TRBJ2-2; DNA: TGTGCCAGCAGCTTAGATACTCGGAACACCGGGGAGCTGTTTTTT; CDR3: CASSLDTRNTGELFF
size: .; D: .; V: TRBV7-9; J: TRBJ2-2; DNA: TGTGCCAGCAGCTTAGGATTGGGGGAAAACACCGGGGAGCTGTTTTTT; CDR3: CASSLGLGENTGELFF
size: once; D: .; V: TRBV19; J: TRBJ1-5; DNA: TGTGCCAGTAGTATAAGGGAGTTGGGGCCCCAGCATTTT; CDR3: CASSIRELGPQHF
size: .; D: TRBD1; V: TRBV12-5; J: TRBJ2-1; DNA: TGTGCTAGTGGTCCGGGGACAGGGGGTTATAATGAGCAGTTCTTC; CDR3: CASGPGTGGYNEQFF
size: .; D: .; V: TRBV29-1; J: TRBJ2-5; DNA: TGCAGCGTTGACCGACAGAACCAAGAGACCCAGTACTTC; CDR3: CSVDRQNQETQYF
size: once; D: .; V: TRBV20-1; J: TRBJ2-1; DNA: TGCAGTGCCCTAGACCACTTCAAGCAGTTCTTC; CDR3: CSALDHFKQFF
size: .; D: TRBD1; V: TRBV7-2; J: TRBJ1-1; DNA: TGTGCCAGCAGCTCTAGAAGGCGGGACAGGGAGGCTGAAGCTTTCTTT; CDR3: CASSSRRRDREAEAFF
size: .; D: .; V: TRBV6-6; J: TRBJ1-1; DNA: TGTGCCAGCAGTTCCGCACAGGGTATGAACACTGAAGCTTTCTTT; CDR3: CASSSAQGMNTEAFF
size: .; D: .; V: TRBV7-9; J: TRBJ2-1; DNA: TGTGCCAGCAGCCATGGACCCTACTACAATGAGCAGTTCTTC; CDR3: CASSHGPYYNEQFF
size: many; D: TRBD1; V: TRBV28; J: TRBJ1-6; DNA: TGTGCCAGCAGTCCGACAGGGGCACATTCACCCCTCCACTTT; CDR3: CASSPTGAHSPLHF
size: .; D: TRBD2; V: TRBV12-5; J: TRBJ2-2; DNA: TGTGCTAGTGGTTTGGTACCCGGGGTAGCGGGAGCGAACACCGGGGAGCTGTTTTTT; CDR3: CASGLVPGVAGANTGELFF
size: .; D: .; V: TRBV5-1; J: TRBJ1-1; DNA: TGCGCCAGCAGCTTGGAAGGTGGAACTGAAGCTTTCTTT; CDR3: CASSLEGGTEAFF